This T cell receptor (beta chain) was recorded in a study of T cell responses to AZD1222 COVID-19 vaccine. The study, taken as a whole, reports: Within unmutated variant regions lay the reported targets of nearly half of spike-specific TCRs. Mostly white British, mostly female donors; authors suggested clonal diversity may be underestimated.

The repertoire was sequenced with immunoSEQ multiplex PCR; TCRdb's copy has only in-frame clones and lacks some. This table holds about 120,000 clones, about 89% found once. The CDR3 is 15 residues long. CDR1 and CDR2 (germline): SGHDN, FVKESK. V lost 1 base, J lost 1 base, and 8 bases lay in between. The table lists this clone with a few counts. Its antigen is currently unknown. The receptor's source is an adult in good health. V is TRBV14 and J is TRBJ1-5; tentatively, D is TRBD1 (5 bases). The source was peripheral blood, collected on day 0 of AZD1222 vaccination. CDR3 loop: CASSQGGGSNQPQHF. For the CDR3, the DNA is TGTGCCAGCAGCCAAGGGGGGGGGAGCAATCAGCCCCAGCATTTT.